This is a list of T cell receptor beta chains from one sample in a study of blood T cell repertoires in COVID-19. The method was immunoSEQ multiplex PCR; TCRdb's version includes in-frame clones alone and lacks a portion of them. Counted here are under 450,000 clones, roughly 86% occurring once; the ten biggest clones make up roughly 1.4%. Material for sequencing was PBMCs or T cells enriched from blood (not recorded which). Every receptor here comes from a man aged 25-45 years who had recovered from COVID-19. The CDR3 runs from the conserved cysteine through the conserved F or W. A D gene is named only where the DNA matches it firmly. A clone size is listed for some rows: how often the clone was seen (once, few, many), or a class if it is expanded.

V,length,J,size,D,CDR3,DNA
TRBV6-5,14,TRBJ1-5,.,.,CASTLRRGYQPQHF,TGTGCCAGCACCTTACGGCGGGGGTATCAGCCCCAGCATTTT
TRBV3-1/TRBV3-2,11,TRBJ1-6,.,.,CASSQQSPLHF,TGTGCCAGCAGCCAACAATCACCCCTCCACTTT
TRBV6-5,14,TRBJ1-6,few,.,CASSYSSGNSPLHF,TGTGCCAGCAGTTACTCGTCAGGCAATTCACCCCTCCACTTT
TRBV10-2,12,TRBJ1-1,.,TRBD1,CASGTGDTEAFF,TGCGCCAGCGGGACAGGGGACACTGAAGCTTTCTTT
TRBV5-1,14,TRBJ2-7,.,TRBD1,CASSPGQGANEQYF,TGCGCCAGCAGCCCGGGACAGGGGGCAAACGAGCAGTACTTC
TRBV5-5,16,TRBJ2-6,.,.,CASSLDRVYGANVLTF,TGTGCCAGCAGCTTGGACAGGGTGTACGGGGCCAACGTCCTGACTTTC
TRBV11-3,13,TRBJ2-2,.,.,CASSQLYYGELFF,TGTGCCAGCAGCCAACTATACTACGGGGAGCTGTTTTTT
TRBV7-2,15,TRBJ1-1,.,.,CASSLAVGTRAEAFF,TGTGCCAGCAGCTTAGCGGTCGGAACGAGGGCTGAAGCTTTCTTT
TRBV6-5,11,TRBJ2-5,.,.,CASGRRETQYF,TGTGCCAGCGGGAGGCGAGAGACCCAGTACTTC
TRBV6-5,14,TRBJ1-5,.,.,CASTGHLSNQPQHF,TGTGCCAGCACGGGACACCTCAGCAATCAGCCCCAGCATTTT
TRBV4-3,16,TRBJ1-2,.,TRBD1,CASSQDGTGANYGYTF,TGCGCCAGCAGCCAAGATGGGACAGGGGCAAACTATGGCTACACCTTC
TRBV29-1,12,TRBJ2-7,.,TRBD1,CSVKDRVHEQYF,TGCAGCGTTAAAGACAGGGTCCACGAGCAGTACTTC
TRBV4-2,15,TRBJ2-2,.,.,CASSHPRGSEGELFF,TGTGCCAGCAGCCACCCAAGGGGGTCGGAGGGGGAGCTGTTTTTT
TRBV7-9,15,TRBJ1-3,.,.,CASSSQGHSGNTIYF,TGTGCCAGCAGCTCGCAGGGGCACTCTGGAAACACCATATATTTT
TRBV10-3,14,TRBJ2-6,.,.,CAVATHSGANVLTF,TGTGCCGTAGCAACCCACTCTGGGGCCAACGTCCTGACTTTC
TRBV10-1,15,TRBJ1-3,.,.,CASSADSPAGNTIYF,TGCGCCAGCAGTGCGGACAGTCCCGCTGGAAACACCATATATTTT
TRBV25-1,15,TRBJ1-6,once,.,CASSPSRGSVSPLHF,TGTGCCAGCAGCCCCTCCCGGGGGTCGGTTTCACCCCTCCACTTT
TRBV29-1,16,TRBJ1-1,.,.,CSVDRGTTGLGTEAFF,TGCAGCGTAGACCGTGGAACCACAGGGCTGGGGACTGAAGCTTTCTTT
TRBV5-4,15,TRBJ2-3,.,TRBD2,CASSSGAGGRDTQYF,TGTGCCAGCAGCTCGGGAGCGGGGGGTCGAGATACGCAGTATTTT
TRBV6-5,15,TRBJ1-2,.,.,CASSYLYREVEGYTF,TGTGCCAGCAGTTACCTATACAGGGAAGTAGAGGGCTACACCTTC
TRBV9,14,TRBJ2-1,once,.,CASSVVSLGGEQFF,TGTGCCAGCAGCGTAGTCTCACTAGGCGGTGAGCAGTTCTTC
TRBV5-1,15,TRBJ2-1,.,.,CASSLDEGGYGEQFF,TGCGCCAGCAGCCTGGACGAGGGGGGGTACGGTGAGCAGTTCTTC
TRBV15,15,TRBJ2-1,.,TRBD2,CATSRDRTAGGEQFF,TGTGCCACCAGCAGAGATCGTACAGCGGGGGGTGAGCAGTTCTTC
TRBV11-2,15,TRBJ1-5,.,.,CASSLSPGTYQPQHF,TGTGCCAGCAGCTTAAGCCCAGGGACATATCAGCCCCAGCATTTT
TRBV30,13,TRBJ1-2,.,TRBD1,CAWERTGGYGYTF,TGTGCCTGGGAGCGGACAGGGGGCTATGGCTACACCTTC
TRBV19,13,TRBJ1-1,.,.,CASSMGQGSSAFF,TGTGCCAGTAGTATGGGGCAGGGTAGCTCAGCTTTCTTT